This T cell receptor beta chain was captured in a study of identical twins. General study results and limits: Less excess twin sharing appeared in beta out-of-frame sequences. Sequences that were out-of-frame, alpha and twin-shared displayed an excess of low generation probability.

This clonotype was seen a handful of times. Its matching antigen is unknown. Healthy Caucasian donors formed the entire cohort. A universal primer site arose from template switching, and cDNA bore unique molecular identifiers. TCRdb reprocessed the 5' RACE reads via MiXCR and lists one record per CDR3 protein. The profile shows hundreds of thousands of distinct CDR3 sequences, more than 20% of them singletons. Trimming removed 1 base at V and 7 bases at J, with 9 bases between. Germline V CDR1 and CDR2: SGHRS, YFSETQ. The CDR3 covers 13 residues. The data were also submitted as part of a second study, on yellow fever vaccine responses in identical twins.

The chain employs TRBV5-1 and TRBJ2-1; D is unresolved. This TCR was recovered from a woman aged 18-29 years in good health. The sequenced material came from CD4+ T cells sorted from blood. CDR3 protein: CASSLLIGNEQFF. As DNA, the CDR3 is TGCGCCAGCAGCTTGTTGATAGGGAATGAGCAGTTCTTC.